The clone carrying this TCR beta chain occurred a few times. The antigen is not known. This record comes from a study of vaccination and CD4 T cells after COVID-19. Treatment described: roughly ten-day PBMC culture with coronavirus spike peptide pools or control peptides (ViraFEST assay). Positive PCR dates spanned March to December 2020, predating US Alpha, Beta and Delta variants. Researchers used the Oncomine TCR Beta short-read assay to sequence DNA from cultured CD4+ T cells. Genomic DNA was isolated from cultured CD4+ T cells. TCRdb independently ran MiXCR on the PCR reads; one entry per CDR3 protein. The table records approximately 12,000 distinct CDR3 sequences, approximately 58% of them present only once. The V gene's germline CDR1 is DFQATT and CDR2 SNEGSKA (reference sequence). The CDR3 length is 13 residues. J lost 4 bases, V lost 6 bases, and 6 bases had no gene match.

This clonotype was obtained from a human donor who had recovered from COVID-19. This chain uses TRBV20-1 with TRBJ1-5; 7 nucleotides align to TRBD1. Sequences were obtained from CD4+ T cells from blood, cultured in vitro. The chain's CDR3 is CSARDSLNQPQHF. The CDR3 DNA sequence: TGCAGTGCAAGGGACAGCTTGAATCAGCCCCAGCATTTT.